Presented here are 30 T cell receptor beta chains from one specimen sequenced in a study of T cells in Graves' hyperthyroidism and ophthalmopathy. Amplification targeted TCR beta CDR3 regions from RNA transcripts. With the HTBI primer set, the TCR CDR3 went through a first round of RT-PCR. TCRdb recomputed calls from the multiplex PCR reads with MiXCR, one row per CDR3 protein. This sample has 450,000 to 650,000 distinct CDR3 sequences; around 20% occur once, and the top ten carry more than 20%. Sequencing was performed on blood. The receptors were gathered from a man between 18 and 29 years old with Graves' hyperthyroidism.

This clonotype was counted many times. The V call is TRBV10-3, the J call TRBJ1-2, with 7 nucleotides matching TRBD1. After removal of 3 bases from V and 5 bases from J, the junction contained 6 bases not matched to a gene. The CDR3 runs to 14 residues. Per the germline V gene, CDR1 is ENHRY and CDR2 is SYGVKD. CDR3 bases: TGTGCCATCAGTGACCAGACAGGGAGATATGGCTACACCTTC. Translation gives CAISDQTGRYGYTF.

A word on this clonotype: A junction end diverges from the germline sequence, so it may reflect a read error. This sequence joins TRBV5-8 and TRBJ2-5; TRBD1 matches at 7 bases. Germline V gene data show CDR1 as SGHTS and CDR2 as YDEGEE. CDR3 length: 13 amino acids. The CDR3 DNA is TGTGCCAGCAGCTTACAGGGGAGCGAGACCGAGTACTTC. Its protein product is CASSLQGSETEYF.

To note about this clonotype: A read error may explain this, as a much larger clone is one base away. This chain links TRBV6-1 with TRBJ1-5; D is unclear. This CDR3 contains 12 residues. Germline CDR1 MNHNS, CDR2 SASEGT. The CDR3 here is CPSSVERGPQHF. DNA for the CDR3: TGTCCCAGCAGTGTGGAACGTGGGCCCCAGCATTTT.

In this sample, this clonotype turned up once. The junction differs from germline at one of its ends, possibly a read error. The chain joins TRBV5-1 to TRBJ1-2, with 9 bases that match TRBD1. Germline values: CDR1 SGHRS, CDR2 YFSETQ. The CDR3 length is 14 residues. This CDR3 reads CAISLTGGHYGYTF. As DNA, the CDR3 is TGCGCCATCAGCTTAACAGGGGGCCACTATGGCTACACCTTC.

This clonotype showed up many times. The V gene is TRBV12-3 or TRBV12-4, the J gene TRBJ2-7, with TRBD1 matching 9 bases. Trimming at V came to 6 bases and at J to 3 bases, leaving 9 bases not matched to a gene. There are 15 residues in the CDR3. Here the CDR3 DNA reads TGTGCCAGCAGCAGGGGACAGGGCGTACTCTACGAGCAGTACTTC. Protein: CASSRGQGVLYEQYF.

This clonotype was seen ten or more times. The chain is built from TRBV12-3 or TRBV12-4 and TRBJ2-2, with D unresolved. Trimming left V 1 base short and J 7 bases short, with 7 bases between. This CDR3 spans 13 amino acids. Written as DNA, the CDR3 is TGTGCCAGCAGTTTAGGGCGAGGCGGGGAGCTGTTTTTT. This sequence encodes CASSLGRGGELFF.

This clonotype was recorded many times. The gene calls are TRBV6-1 and TRBJ1-2; D gene ambiguous. The germline V and J ends were trimmed by 7 bases and 0 bases, with 9 bases remaining between them. The CDR3 runs to 13 residues. Germline V lookup: CDR1 MNHNS, CDR2 SASEGT. The CDR3 bases are TGTGCCAGCACCTCAAGATCTAACTATGGCTACACCTTC. Translation gives CASTSRSNYGYTF.

This clonotype was counted at least ten times. The chain has TRBV6-1 and TRBJ2-7; D is perhaps TRBD1 or TRBD2 (5 bases each). The CDR3 has 14 residues. V gave up 6 bases and J gave up 4 bases, with 16 bases separating them. Germline lookup yields CDR1 MNHNS and CDR2 SASEGT. For the CDR3, the DNA is TGTGCCAGCAGATCGTGGGACGGTCGGTACGAGCAGTACTTC. Its translation is CASRSWDGRYEQYF.

The sample holds a few counts of this clonotype. V gene TRBV14 combines with J gene TRBJ1-1; TRBD1 might be the D (5 bases). Trimming took 3 bases from V and 4 from J, leaving 15 bases between them. Germline CDR1 is SGHDN and CDR2 is FVKESK. The CDR3 is 15 residues long. CDR3 sequence reads: CASSQGLGLSTEAFF. The CDR3 DNA reads TGTGCCAGCAGCCAGGGTCTGGGGCTGAGCACTGAAGCTTTCTTT.

This clonotype was counted only a few times. The rearrangement uses TRBV28 and TRBJ1-3; no clear D gene. V lost 5 bases and J lost 6, with 17 bases in between. CDR1 and CDR2 (germline): MDHEN, SYDVKM. The CDR3 covers 15 residues. CDR3 loop: CASSTATHVTNTIYF. In DNA form, the CDR3 reads TGTGCCAGCAGTACTGCGACCCATGTAACAAACACCATATATTTT.

This clonotype was seen at least ten times. This chain uses TRBV12-5 with TRBJ2-2, with D uncertain. Between the trimmed V and J ends, which lost 6 bases and 7 bases, there was a span of 12 bases. The CDR3 has 13 amino acids. Germline V gene sequence: CDR1 LGHNT, CDR2 FRNRAP. The CDR3 sequence: CASGLKPIGELFF. CDR3 coding DNA: TGTGCTAGTGGGCTAAAACCGATCGGGGAGCTGTTTTTT.

This clonotype was counted at least ten times. V gene TRBV10-3 combines with J gene TRBJ1-1; D is perhaps TRBD1 (5 bases). The CDR3 has 14 residues. From germline, CDR1 is ENHRY and CDR2 SYGVKD. Trimming pared 11 bases from V and 0 bases from J, leaving 16 bases between. The CDR3 DNA sequence: TGTGCCGCGCGACAGCACTCCATGAACACTGAAGCTTTCTTT. It encodes CAARQHSMNTEAFF.

Only one count was recorded for this clonotype. The chain employs TRBV11-2 and TRBJ2-7; 11 bases agree with TRBD2. This CDR3 spans 16 amino acids. V lost 4 bases and J lost 5; bases outside the gene matches: 10. Germline lookup yields CDR1 SGHAT and CDR2 FQNNGV. The CDR3 nucleotides are TGTGCCAGCAGCTCCTTTCTAGCGGGAGGTCTCCACGAGCAGTACTTC. It is translated as CASSSFLAGGLHEQYF.

J is TRBJ1-2 and V is TRBV5-1; no definite D call. The CDR3 consists of 14 residues. The germline V gene encodes CDR1 SGHRS and CDR2 YFSETQ. Between the trimmed V and J ends, which lost 3 bases and 6 bases, there was a span of 15 bases. The CDR3: CASSSLDPRHGYTF. CDR3 coding DNA: TGCGCCAGCAGCTCCCTGGACCCTCGGCATGGCTACACCTTC.

This clonotype was found many times. V gene TRBV11-2 combines with J gene TRBJ2-2, with D unresolved. The germline CDR1 and CDR2 sequences are SGHAT and FQNNGV. V was trimmed by 5 bases and J by 1 base, leaving 11 bases between them. The CDR3 contains 15 residues. The CDR3 nucleotides read TGTGCCAGCAGCCGAAGGACGGTGAACACCGGGGAGCTGTTTTTT. Its translation is CASSRRTVNTGELFF.

The chain has TRBV3-1 and TRBJ1-5, with D perhaps TRBD1 (5 bases). The germline V gene has CDR1 LGHDT and CDR2 YNNKEL (reference sequence). CDR3 length: 17 residues. V was cut by 3 bases and J by 6 bases, with 21 bases left in between. The CDR3 DNA reads TGTGCCAGCAGCCATACTCATCAGGGAGGGTTGTGTCAGCCCCAGCATTTT. It encodes CASSHTHQGGLCQPQHF.

The V gene is TRBV28, the J gene TRBJ1-5; D gene uncertain. The germline V gene has CDR1 MDHEN and CDR2 SYDVKM. This CDR3 is 15 amino acids long. The ends were cut back, 6 bases at V and 2 bases at J, with 14 bases in the middle. As DNA, the CDR3 is TGTGCCAGCAGAACCGATCCCCGGGGCAATCAGCCCCAGCATTTT. Its protein is CASRTDPRGNQPQHF.

This clonotype has a count of ten or more. The chain carries TRBV12-3 or TRBV12-4 and TRBJ2-7, with TRBD2 identical over 10 bases. Losses at the gene ends were 6 bases for V and 0 bases for J; bases not matched to a gene: 5. The CDR3 has 15 amino acids. The CDR3 reads CASSQVAGGSYEQYF. The CDR3 DNA reads as TGTGCCAGCAGCCAAGTAGCGGGGGGCTCCTACGAGCAGTACTTC.

This clonotype showed up just a few times. The chain uses TRBV4-2 and TRBJ2-2; no clear D. Germline assignment: CDR1 LGHNA and CDR2 YNFKEQ. Between the trimmed V and J ends, which lost 1 base and 0 bases, there was a span of 6 bases. This CDR3 has 15 residues. CDR3 amino acids: CASSQGSANTGELFF. The CDR3 coding sequence is TGTGCCAGCAGCCAAGGCAGCGCGAACACCGGGGAGCTGTTTTTT.

This clonotype has a count of ten or more. This chain joins TRBV12-3 or TRBV12-4 and TRBJ1-3; D is unresolved. The V and J ends lost 2 bases and 0 bases respectively, with 11 bases between them. The CDR3 consists of 16 residues. CDR3 amino acids: CASSLSYRSSGNTIYF. The CDR3 region has the DNA TGTGCCAGCAGTTTATCGTATAGAAGCTCTGGAAACACCATATATTTT.

This clonotype has a count of ten or more. The CDR3, as DNA: TGCGCCAGCAGTCTCCCCGCGGTGGAAGAGACCCAGTACTTC. It encodes CASSLPAVEETQYF. This rearrangement joins TRBV10-2 to TRBJ2-5; D not certain. V lost 5 bases to trimming and J lost 3 bases, with 13 bases between them. CDR3 length: 14 residues. Germline CDR1 and CDR2: WSHSY and SAAADI.

The rearrangement joins TRBV6-1 to TRBJ2-7; TRBD1 is a possible D gene (6 bases). Looked up from germline, CDR1 is MNHNS and CDR2 is SASEGT. Trimming stripped 4 bases from V and 5 bases from J, with 12 bases between. CDR3 length equals 13 residues. CDR3 in amino acids: CASSGTGSHEQYF. DNA of the CDR3: TGTGCCAGCAGTGGAACAGGGTCCCACGAGCAGTACTTC.

There are many counts of this clonotype. The chain is built from TRBV6-2 or TRBV6-3 and TRBJ1-5; 8 bases agree with TRBD1. Germline V gives CDR1 MNHEY, CDR2 SVGEGT. This CDR3 spans 13 amino acids. V lost 8 bases, J lost 7 bases, and 7 bases stayed unmatched. The CDR3 nucleotides are TGTGCCAGCTTTACAGGGGGTAACCAGCCCCAGCATTTT. This sequence encodes CASFTGGNQPQHF.

For this clonotype: The junction departs from the called germline gene at one end, perhaps through a read error. The gene calls are TRBV6-2 or TRBV6-3 and TRBJ2-4, with D maybe TRBD1 (6 bases). The germline gives CDR1 MNHEY, CDR2 SVGEGT. The length of the CDR3 is 11 residues. The CDR3 bases are TGTGCCAGCGGACAGACAAACATTAAGTACTTC. Translated: CASGQTNIKYF.

In this sample, this clonotype turned up many times. The chain recombines TRBV6-5 with TRBJ2-5; D is perhaps TRBD1 (6 bases). Trimming cost V 0 bases and J 2 bases, with 13 bases left between them. Germline V lookup: CDR1 MNHEY, CDR2 SVGAGI. The CDR3 consists of 16 residues. CDR3 in amino acids: CASSYSGDTVQETQYF. In nucleotides, the CDR3 is TGTGCCAGCAGTTACTCGGGGGACACAGTACAAGAGACCCAGTACTTC.

This clonotype was found many times. V gene TRBV25-1 combines with J gene TRBJ1-1, with D perhaps TRBD1 (5 bases). Germline loops: CDR1 MGHDK, CDR2 SYGVNS. V lost 4 bases and J 2 bases, leaving 11 bases between the germline ends. CDR3 length: 14 residues. CDR3 region: CASSAFRENTEAFF. The CDR3 nucleotides read TGTGCCAGCAGTGCTTTCAGGGAAAACACTGAAGCTTTCTTT.

The V call is TRBV10-2, the J call TRBJ2-5; D may match TRBD1 or TRBD2 (6 bases each). Germline V CDR1 and CDR2: WSHSY, SAAADI. The CDR3 is made up of 14 amino acids. The V gene lost 3 bases and the J gene lost 5 bases, with 13 bases spanning the gap. The CDR3 DNA reads TGCGCCAGCAGTGAAGGGGGGACTGGGGAGACCCAGTACTTC. Encoded protein: CASSEGGTGETQYF.

The chain combines TRBV28 with TRBJ2-5; 14 nucleotides agree with TRBD2. V lost 6 bases, J lost 4 bases, and 16 bases stayed unmatched. Germline values: CDR1 MDHEN, CDR2 SYDVKM. This CDR3 spans 19 amino acids. The CDR3: CASSLGTSGSRFGSETQYF. In DNA form, the CDR3 reads TGTGCCAGCAGCCTCGGGACTAGCGGGAGTCGGTTCGGATCAGAGACCCAGTACTTC.

This clonotype has a count of ten or more. The rearrangement uses TRBV10-3 and TRBJ1-2; 7 nucleotides align to TRBD1. CDR3 size: 14 residues. V lost 0 bases, J lost 8 bases, and 6 bases stayed unmatched. Germline V gene lookup returns CDR1 ENHRY and CDR2 SYGVKD. CDR3 nucleotides: TGTGCCATCAGTGAGTCGAACAGGGGATCAGGCTACACCTTC. It encodes CAISESNRGSGYTF.

The chain joins TRBV28 to TRBJ2-4; 7 bases are shared with TRBD1. Germline CDR1 MDHEN, CDR2 SYDVKM. Unmatched junction bases numbered 17, after V lost 6 bases and J lost 3 bases. The CDR3 consists of 18 residues. The CDR3 DNA reads TGTGCCAGCAGCCAATTTCGACAGGGTGAATACGGCAAAAACATTCAGTACTTC. It codes for CASSQFRQGEYGKNIQYF. The full variable domain, in which reference TRBV28 and TRBJ2-4 provide the parts outside the CDR3, is DVKVTQSSRYLVKRTGEKVFLECVQDMDHENMFWYRQDPGLGLRLIYFSYDVKMKEKGDIPEGYSVSREKKERFSLILESASTNQTSMYLCASSQFRQGEYGKNIQYFGAGTRLSVL.